The clone carrying this T cell receptor beta chain was recorded at least ten times. This specimen belongs to a study of T cells in Graves' hyperthyroidism and ophthalmopathy. Hyperthyroidism of Graves' type that showed no ophthalmopathy progression within 18 months was stable. Between the trimmed V and J ends, which lost 0 bases and 4 bases, there was a span of 9 bases. This CDR3 comprises 14 residues. CDR1 and CDR2 (germline): ENHRY, SYGVKD. Regions amplified from RNA transcripts were the TCR beta CDR3 regions. Primed by the HTBI set, a first-round RT-PCR was run on the TCR CDR3. In TCRdb, the multiplex PCR reads were re-called with MiXCR into one record per CDR3 protein. The sample records 610,000 or so distinct CDR3 sequences, about 43% being singletons.

This clonotype originated in a woman younger than 35 with Graves' hyperthyroidism. Sequencing used peripheral blood or thyroid tissue (not recorded which). The rearrangement joins TRBV10-3 to TRBJ1-2; D is ambiguous. The CDR3 here is CAISESTHSYGYTF. As DNA, the CDR3 is TGTGCCATCAGTGAGTCGACTCACAGCTATGGCTACACCTTC.